One and the same sample provided the 26 T cell receptor beta chains below, sequenced in a study of cytomegalovirus exposure and HLA in healthy donors. A multiplex PCR was run with 60 Vbeta primers and 13 Jbeta primers. Generated by immunoSEQ multiplex PCR, the TCRdb table keeps only in-frame clones and is missing some. The sample has 90,000 to 150,000 clones, 81% seen once. The sample was PBMCs. These receptor sequences come from a man aged 40-50 years in good health and CMV-seronegative.

In DNA form, the CDR3 reads TGCGCCAGCTCAGGGGGAGGTAGCACAGATACGCAGTATTTT. Translation: CASSGGGSTDTQYF. V and J are TRBV5-1 and TRBJ2-3; the D gene is possibly TRBD1 (7 bases). The CDR3 consists of 14 residues. Per the germline V gene, CDR1 is SGHRS and CDR2 is YFSETQ. The V end lost 7 bases, the J end lost 0 bases, and 12 bases lay between the germline ends.

V is TRBV5-4 and J is TRBJ1-2; D gene uncertain. Germline CDR1 reads SGHNT; CDR2 reads YYREEE (reference sequence). Trimming stripped 0 bases from V and 7 bases from J, with 16 bases between. CDR3 length equals 15 residues. The CDR3 sequence: CASSLGTQLAAGYTF. The CDR3 DNA reads as TGTGCCAGCAGCTTGGGAACACAGCTTGCTGCTGGCTACACCTTC.

V and J are TRBV18 and TRBJ1-1, with D perhaps matching TRBD1 (6 bases). Germline CDR1 reads KGHSH; CDR2 reads LQKENI. V gave up 2 bases and J gave up 1 base, with 14 bases separating them. The length of the CDR3 is 16 residues. CDR3 DNA: TGTGCCAGCTCACCATCCTCAGGGGCCGGGAACACTGAAGCTTTCTTT. This encodes CASSPSSGAGNTEAFF.

This clone was counted a few times. The V and J genes are TRBV7-9 and TRBJ1-1, with TRBD1 matching 8 bases. The CDR3 is 14 amino acids. The germline V gene encodes CDR1 SEHNR and CDR2 FQNEAQ (reference sequence). The trim removed 5 bases at V and 4 bases at J, leaving 6 bases unmatched. In DNA form, the CDR3 reads TGTGCCAGCAGCGACGGACAGGGATCCACTGAAGCTTTCTTT. It specifies CASSDGQGSTEAFF.

V usage is TRBV7-2 and J usage is TRBJ2-5; D gene unclear. The germline CDR1 and CDR2 sequences are SGHTA and FQGNSA. V lost 2 bases and J 3 bases, leaving 10 bases between the germline ends. The CDR3 totals 14 residues. CDR3 region: CASSLHRRKETQYF. Here the CDR3 DNA reads TGTGCCAGCAGCTTACATCGGCGGAAAGAGACCCAGTACTTC.

The rearrangement joins TRBV10-3 to TRBJ1-6; 7 bases line up with TRBD1. V was pared by 2 bases and J by 11 bases, with 12 bases of the junction left unmatched. This CDR3 region has 16 residues. The germline gives CDR1 ENHRY, CDR2 SYGVKD. Here the CDR3 DNA reads TGTGCCATCAGTGAGATCCCTCCAGGGGGTGTGACACCCCTCCACTTT. It is translated as CAISEIPPGGVTPLHF.

The CDR3 nucleotides read TGTGCCAGCAGCCAGCGTCGGACAGATACGCAGTATTTT. As protein: CASSQRRTDTQYF. This chain uses TRBV11-3 with TRBJ2-3; D not certain. V was cut by 5 bases and J by 3 bases, with 9 bases left in between. CDR1 is SGHNT and CDR2 is YENEEA in the germline V gene. The CDR3 has 13 amino acids.

The chain carries TRBV6-5 and TRBJ2-7, with D hard to call. The CDR3 covers 14 residues. Germline values: CDR1 MNHEY, CDR2 SVGAGI. Between the trimmed V and J ends, which lost 6 bases and 2 bases, there was a span of 14 bases. The CDR3 region has the DNA TGTGCCAGCAGAAGACACACCGCAACCTACGAGCAGTACTTC. It codes for CASRRHTATYEQYF.

In its sample, this clone was seen once. The V gene is TRBV6-6, the J gene TRBJ1-2, with D possibly matching TRBD1 (5 bases). Germline CDR1 MNHNY, CDR2 SVGAGI (reference sequence). CDR3 length: 16 amino acids. The germline V and J ends were trimmed by 7 bases and 0 bases, with 18 bases remaining between them. The CDR3 DNA reads TGTGCCAGCACGCTAGGAGGGGTATCGGCTAACTATGGCTACACCTTC. This translates into CASTLGGVSANYGYTF.

The rearrangement uses TRBV7-2 and TRBJ2-7; 7 bases agree with TRBD2. The CDR3 loop spans 14 amino acids. Germline loops: CDR1 SGHTA, CDR2 FQGNSA. V lost 1 base to trimming and J lost 5 bases; unmatched junction nucleotides: 5. This CDR3 reads CASSLVAGVNEQYF. The CDR3 coding sequence is TGTGCCAGCAGCTTAGTGGCGGGGGTGAACGAGCAGTACTTC.

This clone was seen just once. The CDR3 DNA reads TGCAGTGCTAGTTCGGTAGATAGAGCTTTCTTT. It specifies CSASSVDRAFF. The genes are TRBV20-1 and TRBJ1-1; D is ambiguous. The CDR3 length is 11 residues. V was clipped by 3 bases and J by 10 bases, with 12 bases between them. In germline, CDR1 is DFQATT, CDR2 SNEGSKA (reference sequence).

The V gene is TRBV7-2, the J gene TRBJ2-7; TRBD2 matches 7 bases. Germline trimming cut 3 bases from V and 0 bases from J; bases unmatched to any gene: 8. Germline CDR1 and CDR2: SGHTA and FQGNSA. The CDR3 extends over 16 amino acids. In DNA form, the CDR3 reads TGTGCCAGCAGCTTGATGGGGGGGAGGAGCTCCTACGAGCAGTACTTC. Its translation: CASSLMGGRSSYEQYF.

This clone was seen only a few times. This chain uses TRBV27 with TRBJ1-5; 9 bases fit TRBD1. Germline-derived CDR1 and CDR2 are MNHEY and SMNVEV (reference sequence). V lost 7 bases to trimming and J lost 2 bases; unmatched junction nucleotides: 18. The CDR3 totals 19 residues. The CDR3 loop is CASTHSIGTGKLGNQPQHF. The CDR3 region has the DNA TGTGCCAGCACCCACTCGATCGGGACAGGGAAATTAGGCAATCAGCCCCAGCATTTT.

The chain recombines TRBV29-1 with TRBJ1-5; tentative D call: TRBD1 (6 bases). Germline lookup yields CDR1 SQVTM and CDR2 ANQGSEA. This CDR3 has 13 residues. Deletions cut 7 bases from V and 3 bases from J, with 13 bases between. The CDR3 reads CSAAWDINQPQHF. CDR3 DNA: TGCAGCGCGGCGTGGGACATCAATCAGCCCCAGCATTTT.

This clone has only a few counts. The V and J genes are TRBV5-4 and TRBJ2-7; maybe TRBD2 (6 bases). This CDR3 has 14 residues. V dropped 4 bases and J dropped 4 bases, with 15 bases sitting between them. Germline V gives CDR1 SGHNT, CDR2 YYREEE (reference sequence). The chain's CDR3 is CASSRVGGGYEQYF. The DNA of the CDR3 is TGTGCCAGCAGCCGCGTTGGGGGAGGATACGAGCAGTACTTC.

The J gene is TRBJ2-4, the V gene TRBV29-1; D may be TRBD2 (5 bases). Germline CDR1 is SQVTM and CDR2 is ANQGSEA. V gave up 4 bases and J gave up 0 bases, with 10 bases separating them. This CDR3 has 14 amino acids. CDR3 sequence (DNA): TGCAGCGTTGGATTGGCGGGAGCCAAAAACATTCAGTACTTC. It specifies CSVGLAGAKNIQYF.

The chain links TRBV19 to TRBJ1-1; no reliable D call. Trimming shortened V by 6 bases and J by 1 base, and 15 bases separated the two germline ends. This CDR3 has 15 residues. Germline CDR1 LNHDA, CDR2 SQIVND (reference sequence). The CDR3: CASRFDTSGNTEAFF. The CDR3 nucleotides are TGTGCCAGTAGATTCGACACGTCCGGGAACACTGAAGCTTTCTTT. The variable domain in full, completed from reference TRBV19 and TRBJ1-1, reads DGGITQSPKYLFRKEGQNVTLSCEQNLNHDAMYWYRQDPGQGLRLIYYSQIVNDFQKGDIAEGYSVSREKKESFPLTVTSAQKNPTAFYLCASRFDTSGNTEAFFGQGTRLTVV.

This chain links TRBV9 with TRBJ2-1, with 13 bases aligning to TRBD2. V lost 4 bases to trimming and J lost 13 bases; unmatched junction nucleotides: 5. The CDR3 covers 13 residues. Germline V gene lookup returns CDR1 SGDLS and CDR2 YYNGEE. CDR3 residues: CASSLGLAGDQFF. Written as DNA, the CDR3 is TGTGCCAGCAGCCTCGGACTAGCGGGGGACCAGTTCTTC.

V is TRBV6-5 and J is TRBJ2-1, with TRBD2 as a possible D gene (5 bases). CDR1 and CDR2 (germline): MNHEY, SVGAGI. V dropped 7 bases and J dropped 4 bases, with 14 bases sitting between them. The CDR3 consists of 14 residues. The CDR3 reads CASTPRRGYNEQFF. The CDR3 DNA reads as TGTGCCAGCACTCCCCGTAGAGGGTACAATGAGCAGTTCTTC.

This chain joins TRBV2 and TRBJ2-2; D is perhaps TRBD1 (6 bases). Germline CDR1 SNHLY, CDR2 FYNNEI. The V end lost 6 bases, the J end lost 7 bases, and 12 bases lay between the germline ends. The CDR3 contains 13 residues. The CDR3 here is CASRDRPFGELFF. CDR3 nucleotide sequence: TGTGCCAGCAGAGACAGGCCATTCGGGGAGCTGTTTTTT. The full variable domain, rest sourced from reference TRBV2 and TRBJ2-2, is EPEVTQTPSHQVTQMGQEVILRCVPISNHLYFYWYRQILGQKVEFLVSFYNNEISEKSEIFDDQFSVERPDGSNFTLKIRSTKLEDSAMYFCASRDRPFGELFFGEGSRLTVL.

The rearrangement uses TRBV25-1 and TRBJ1-4; D unresolved. V dropped 5 bases and J dropped 8 bases, with 9 bases sitting between them. Per germline, CDR1 MGHDK and CDR2 SYGVNS. This CDR3 has 12 residues. CDR3 loop: CASSSVGEKLFF. CDR3 in DNA: TGTGCCAGCAGTTCGGTCGGGGAAAAACTGTTTTTT.

V and J are TRBV7-2 and TRBJ1-5; TRBD1 is a possible D gene (5 bases). CDR1 is SGHTA, CDR2 FQGNSA, per germline. The germline V and J ends were trimmed by 5 bases and 6 bases, with 11 bases remaining between them. The CDR3 is made up of 13 amino acids. The CDR3 reads CASSPGRGQPQHF. The CDR3 bases are TGTGCCAGCAGCCCAGGGAGGGGTCAGCCCCAGCATTTT.

The V call is TRBV7-3, the J call TRBJ1-1; D is undetermined. Trimming pared 3 bases from V and 1 base from J, leaving 9 bases between. This CDR3 contains 14 residues. Germline lookup yields CDR1 SGHTA and CDR2 FQGTGA. The CDR3 protein is CASSFGQENTEAFF. The CDR3 bases are TGTGCCAGCAGCTTTGGTCAGGAGAACACTGAAGCTTTCTTT.

The rearrangement links TRBV27 to TRBJ2-1; D possibly corresponds to TRBD1 (6 bases). With 5 bases removed from V and 3 bases from J, the gap between germline ends came to 14 bases. CDR1 MNHEY and CDR2 SMNVEV come from the germline V gene (reference sequence). This CDR3 is built from 15 residues. The CDR3 loop is CASSPTGTFYNEQFF. The CDR3 DNA sequence: TGTGCCAGCAGTCCTACTGGGACATTCTACAATGAGCAGTTCTTC.

The rearrangement links TRBV9 to TRBJ2-1; 9 nucleotides align to TRBD2. The V gene's germline CDR1 is SGDLS and CDR2 YYNGEE. This CDR3 is 15 amino acids long. Unmatched junction bases numbered 4, after V lost 3 bases and J lost 3 bases. The CDR3 DNA sequence: TGTGCCAGCAGCGCCAGCGGGGGGCTCTACAATGAGCAGTTCTTC. The encoded protein is CASSASGGLYNEQFF.

The J gene is TRBJ1-1, the V gene TRBV18; 7 positions agree with TRBD1. Germline assignment: CDR1 KGHSH and CDR2 LQKENI. Losses at the gene ends were 6 bases for V and 6 bases for J; bases not matched to a gene: 10. The CDR3 loop spans 14 amino acids. CDR3 sequence: CASSRRDRDAEAFF. Here the CDR3 DNA reads TGTGCCAGCTCGCGCCGAGACAGGGACGCTGAAGCTTTCTTT.